The sequence of this T cell receptor (beta chain) was determined in a study of post-analysis software for immune sequencing data. Notes on the study in general: Among 5 or 6 TRBV segments more frequent in patients than controls were TRBV5-6, TRBV5-1 and TRBV20-1.

This clonotype was counted between two and nine times. Antigen: not known. Prepared TCR beta cDNA libraries contained unique molecular identifiers. TCRdb ran MiXCR on the PCR reads and lists one entry per CDR3 protein. In the table there are about 770,000 distinct CDR3 sequences, about 45% of which are singletons. Germline loops: CDR1 PRHDT, CDR2 FYEKMQ (reference sequence). The CDR3 loop spans 19 amino acids. The receptor was isolated from a girl aged 5-17 years with multiple sclerosis. Material: blood. The chain uses TRBV13 and TRBJ2-4; D perhaps matches TRBD2 (8 bases). The J call may be in error: the DNA end matches TRBJ2-7 better. CDR3 coding DNA: TGTGCCAGCAGCGGTTCCGGGACAGAGACCGGGACTAGACCCTACGAGCAGTACTTC. Its translation: CASSGSGTETGTRPYEQYF.